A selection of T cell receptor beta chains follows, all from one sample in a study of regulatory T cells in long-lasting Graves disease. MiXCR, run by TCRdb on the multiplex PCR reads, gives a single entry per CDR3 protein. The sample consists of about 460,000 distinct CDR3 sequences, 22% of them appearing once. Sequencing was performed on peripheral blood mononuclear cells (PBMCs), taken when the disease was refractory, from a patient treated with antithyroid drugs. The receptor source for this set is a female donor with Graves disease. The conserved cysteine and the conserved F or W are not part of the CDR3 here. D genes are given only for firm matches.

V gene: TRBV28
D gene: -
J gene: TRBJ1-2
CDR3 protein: ASSSAPRGLHGYT

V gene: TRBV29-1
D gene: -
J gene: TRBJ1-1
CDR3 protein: SVEEWGAKTEAF

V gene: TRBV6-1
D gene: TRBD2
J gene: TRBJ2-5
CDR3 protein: ASNTAGGLRRNSETQY

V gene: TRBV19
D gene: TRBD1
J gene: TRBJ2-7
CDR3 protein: ASRTSGTGEYEQY

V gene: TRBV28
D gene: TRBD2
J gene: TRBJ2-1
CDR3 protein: ATSPPGSGSSNEQF

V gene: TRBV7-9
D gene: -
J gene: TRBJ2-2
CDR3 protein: AGYTGELF

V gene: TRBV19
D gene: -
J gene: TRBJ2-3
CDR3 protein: ASSYGDSTDTQY

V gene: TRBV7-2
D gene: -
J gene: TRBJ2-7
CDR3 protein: ASSKQEYEQY

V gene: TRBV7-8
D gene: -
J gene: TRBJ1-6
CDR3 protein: ASSLEQANSPLH

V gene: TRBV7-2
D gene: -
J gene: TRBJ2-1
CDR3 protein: ASSFYICSARVRGFYNEQF

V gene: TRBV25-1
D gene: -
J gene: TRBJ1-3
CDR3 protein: ASMDSPNSGNTIY

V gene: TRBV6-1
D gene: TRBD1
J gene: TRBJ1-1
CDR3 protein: ASKDRANTEAF

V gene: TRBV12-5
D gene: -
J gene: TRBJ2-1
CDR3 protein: ASGPPGEWDNEQF

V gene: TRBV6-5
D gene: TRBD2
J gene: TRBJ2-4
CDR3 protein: ASSSTSGRGLS

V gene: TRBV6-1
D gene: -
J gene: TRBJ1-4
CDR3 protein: ASSLSPGRRGEKLF

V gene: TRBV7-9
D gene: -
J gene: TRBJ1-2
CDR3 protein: ASSQALGYT

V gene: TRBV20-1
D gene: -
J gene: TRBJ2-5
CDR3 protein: SARQPYGEQETQY

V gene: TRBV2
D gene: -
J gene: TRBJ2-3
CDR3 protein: ASDPGLSTDTQY

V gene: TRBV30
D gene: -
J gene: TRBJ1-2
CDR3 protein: AWPGGNYGYT

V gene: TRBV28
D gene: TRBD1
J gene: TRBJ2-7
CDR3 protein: ASRLTGTREQY

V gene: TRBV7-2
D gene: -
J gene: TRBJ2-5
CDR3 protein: ASSAEFGGVY

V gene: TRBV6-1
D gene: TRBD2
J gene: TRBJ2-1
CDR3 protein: ASSHGGAGGPLLNEQF

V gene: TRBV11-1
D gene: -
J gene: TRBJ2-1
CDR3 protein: ASSQRQVGYNEQF

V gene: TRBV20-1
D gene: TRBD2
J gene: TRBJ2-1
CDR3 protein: SARPLAGGGSSYNEQF

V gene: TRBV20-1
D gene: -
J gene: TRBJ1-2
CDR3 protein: SALRGDYGYT

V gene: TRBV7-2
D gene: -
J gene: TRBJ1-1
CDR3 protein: ASSLGAGQNTEAF

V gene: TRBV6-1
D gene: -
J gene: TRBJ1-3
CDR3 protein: ASSEAQGSGNTIY

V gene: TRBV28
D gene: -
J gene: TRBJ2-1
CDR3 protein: ASNLGSSYNEQF

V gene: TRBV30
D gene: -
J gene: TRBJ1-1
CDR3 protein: AWKGQGQYEAF

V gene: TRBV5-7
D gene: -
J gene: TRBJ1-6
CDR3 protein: ASSLARGRCSPLH

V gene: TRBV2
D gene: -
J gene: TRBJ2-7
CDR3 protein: ASSEQAGLYEQY

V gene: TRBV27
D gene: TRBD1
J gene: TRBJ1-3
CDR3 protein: ASRSFQGVPDTIY

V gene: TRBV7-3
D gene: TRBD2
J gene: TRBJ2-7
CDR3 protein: ASSQVAGSRHEQY

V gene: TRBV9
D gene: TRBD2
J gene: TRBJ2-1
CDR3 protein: ASSSTSVDGSGNEQF

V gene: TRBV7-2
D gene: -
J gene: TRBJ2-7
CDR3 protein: ASSLTVSRTRSSYEQY

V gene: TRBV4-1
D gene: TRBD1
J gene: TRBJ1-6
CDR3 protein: ASSQGPDRAGDSPLH

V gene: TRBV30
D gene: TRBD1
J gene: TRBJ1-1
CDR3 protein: AWIDRGTEAF

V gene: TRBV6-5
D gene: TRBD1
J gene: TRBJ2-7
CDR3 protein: ASSYSDRGIRYEQY

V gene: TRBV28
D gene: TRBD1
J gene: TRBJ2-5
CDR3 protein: ASSEATGAETQY

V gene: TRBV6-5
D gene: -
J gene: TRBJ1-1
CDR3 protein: ASSYFTGEMNTEAF

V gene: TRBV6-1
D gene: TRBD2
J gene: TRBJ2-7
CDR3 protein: ASRPGGSYEQY

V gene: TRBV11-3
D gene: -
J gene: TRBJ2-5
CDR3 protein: ASSPWDGQETQY

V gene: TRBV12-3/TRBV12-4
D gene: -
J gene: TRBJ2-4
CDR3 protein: ASREGAKNIQY

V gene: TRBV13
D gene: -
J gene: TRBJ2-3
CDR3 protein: ASSLAQADTDTQY

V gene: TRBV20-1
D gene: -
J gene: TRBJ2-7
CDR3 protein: SAVGDEQY

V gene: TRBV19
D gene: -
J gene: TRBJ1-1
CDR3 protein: ASSRQETGKAF

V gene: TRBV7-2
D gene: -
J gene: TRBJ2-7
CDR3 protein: ASSPTSGRGYEQY

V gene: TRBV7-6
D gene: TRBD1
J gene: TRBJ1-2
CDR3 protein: ASSGWGGTGWGKNGYT

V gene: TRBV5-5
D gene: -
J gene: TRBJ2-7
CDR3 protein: ASSPRAAGIAYEQY

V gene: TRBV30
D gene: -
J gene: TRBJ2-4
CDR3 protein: AWSKRGAKNIQY

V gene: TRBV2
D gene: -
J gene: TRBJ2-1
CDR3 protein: ASSFRTSSYNEQF

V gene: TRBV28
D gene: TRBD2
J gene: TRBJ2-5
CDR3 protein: ASRDGGAQETQY

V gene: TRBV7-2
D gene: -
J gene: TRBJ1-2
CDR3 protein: ASSRKGEIVHGYT

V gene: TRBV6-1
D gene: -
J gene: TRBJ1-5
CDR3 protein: ASTERNQPQH

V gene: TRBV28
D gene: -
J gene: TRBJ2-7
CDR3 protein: ASSFDPVPSEQY

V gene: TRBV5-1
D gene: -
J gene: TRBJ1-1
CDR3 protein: ASSAGGEAF

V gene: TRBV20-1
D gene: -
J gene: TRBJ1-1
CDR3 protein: SAKGGENTEAF

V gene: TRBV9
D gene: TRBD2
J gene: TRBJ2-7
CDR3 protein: ASSVGTSGTYEQY

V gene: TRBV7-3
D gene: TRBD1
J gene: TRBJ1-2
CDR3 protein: ASSSQPTGEGYT

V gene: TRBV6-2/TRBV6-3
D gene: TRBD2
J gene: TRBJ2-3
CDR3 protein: ASSKTGTSGGQRTDTQY